This T cell receptor beta chain derives from a study of blood T cell repertoires in COVID-19. Overall study: In each case, the material was cDNA or gDNA derived from T cells, B-cell-depleted T cells, or PBMCs.

Repertoires were generated with immunoSEQ multiplex PCR, while TCRdb's copy carries only in-frame clones and drops some. The data show a few hundred thousand clones, 75% to 90% seen once. Seattle's enrolled individuals joined amid active infection and were then monitored longitudinally. Source material: peripheral blood. The sequence was obtained from a woman in her 70s with COVID-19, enrolled during active disease.

CDR3 sequence: CASRVGSYGYTF. CDR3 nucleotides: TGTGCCAGCAGAGTCGGGAGTTATGGCTACACCTTC. V usage is TRBV12-3 or TRBV12-4 and J usage is TRBJ1-2; no reliable D call. V was cut by 6 bases and J by 5 bases, with 10 bases left in between. The CDR3 extends over 12 amino acids.